This T cell receptor (beta chain) originates from a study of T cells in Graves' hyperthyroidism and ophthalmopathy (dated by TCRdb to between 2017 and 2020). Regarding the study in general: Peripheral blood samples were taken at initial diagnosis, before any treatment was given. An independent validation cohort of under 20 hyperthyroidism patients and about 16 patients who later progressed to ophthalmopathy tested prospective prediction of ophthalmopathy. Once sampling was done, hyperthyroidism patients were given methimazole at a starting dose of 30 mg daily, whereas ophthalmopathy patients were given high-dose intravenous methylprednisolone. In addition, the study compared T-cell repertoires in thyroid tissue and in blood from six Graves' hyperthyroidism patients. The paper reports TCR Vbeta CDR3 sequencing of some 140 peripheral blood samples: approximately 41 ophthalmopathy, roughly 74 hyperthyroidism and approximately 17 progressor patients. To identify distinguishing TCR V-J signatures, a discovery cohort of 90 to 100 patients was used, comprising roughly 45 with Graves' ophthalmopathy and some 60 with stable Graves' hyperthyroidism. The roughly 100 discovery patients were divided at random into training and test sets in a 7:3 ratio.

Moderately to severely active disease, a Clinical Activity Score of at least 3, a NOSPECS grade of at least 4, and a duration under 3 months were present in ophthalmopathy patients. Patients with uncontrolled infections, other autoimmune diseases, pregnancy or lactation were excluded. Clinical symptoms, serum thyroxine and TRAb, thyroid ultrasound, and orbital computed tomography formed the basis for the diagnoses. PBMCs were separated from approximately 9.9 ml of fresh peripheral blood using Ficoll-Paque density gradient centrifugation. Trizol reagent was used to extract total RNA, and RNA quality was then checked on an Agilent 2100 Bioanalyzer. This clonotype has just a few counts. Its antigen is still unknown. Per-base qualities were not stored, and no clone one base away is much larger. The TCR beta CDR3 regions were amplified from the RNA transcripts. A first-round RT-PCR of the TCR CDR3 used the HTBI primer set with the Qiagen OneStep RT-PCR kit. Libraries were constructed in a second round of multiplex PCR, after which size selection and purification were performed. Sequencing of the libraries was done on an Illumina HiSeq2000 using paired-end 100 bp reads. The authors' pipeline ran thus. SOAPnuke was used to process the raw data, throwing out any read that contained adapters or uncalled bases, had a mean Phred below 15, or lacked an exact constant-primer or identifier match. COPE v1.2.5 was used to merge high-quality paired reads, and clonotypes were defined as unique nucleotide sequences. MiTCR v1.1 was used to align the clonotypes against IMGT TRBV, TRBD and TRBJ reference segments. Analysis was restricted to V-J combinations with a frequency above 0.0001, which covered roughly 99% of repertoires. A TCS score was defined as the ratio of F50 (clonal expansion) to E x V (chaos), with BLOSUM62-based TCRdist applied between CDR3 peptides within each V-J. Welch's t-statistics and random forest reduced around 510 V-J features to roughly 13, which were used in a naive Bayes classifier (R e1071). TCRdb trimmed the raw reads at Q25, called clones with MiXCR and kept productive beta chains. CDR3 protein duplicates are merged, each entry listing the most common genes and DNA. What appears here as the V and J calls and clone size reflects TCRdb's work, not the paper's. The sample has over 250,000 distinct CDR3 sequences on record, over 15% of them singletons. Roughly 50% of the sample is in the top ten clones.

The CDR1 and CDR2 encoded by the germline V gene (reference sequence) are DFQATT and SNEGSKA. From the cysteine through the phenylalanine, the CDR3 covers 14 amino acids. The sequence is cut down to CDR3 DNA, 42 bases in frame from base 1. V loses 6 bases of germline sequence and J loses 5 bases, and the interval between the two ends is 14 bases. Broader findings and caveats from the paper: Blood samples also contained most of the expanded thyroid clonotypes (frequency above 0.001), which suggests that blood repertoires may reflect thyroid immune responses. No statistical method was used to fix the sample size in advance, and group allocation was not hidden from the investigators. In cross-validation, a model built on a 13 V-J signature told ophthalmopathy apart from stable hyperthyroidism with over 85% sensitivity and approximately 81% specificity, and in testing the same model reached 80%/75%. In validation, the model predicted progression to ophthalmopathy a median of roughly 6.1 months before onset, with about 71% sensitivity and 72.22% specificity.

The chain uses TRBV20-1 and TRBJ1-6; the D gene cannot be resolved reliably. Source material: blood. This clonotype was sampled from a woman aged 55-75 years with Graves' ophthalmopathy. At the DNA level, the sequence is TGCAGTGCGCCAGACGGGTTTAATAATTCACCCCTCCACTTT. This yields the protein CSAPDGFNNSPLHF.